The rows below give T cell receptor beta chains drawn from one sample of a study of blood T cell repertoires in COVID-19. Using immunoSEQ multiplex PCR, the repertoire was profiled, and TCRdb retains in-frame clones only, with some absent. Of around 100,000 clones in the sample, approximately 90% were seen once. Input material: peripheral blood. The receptors come from a middle-aged man with acute or convalescent COVID-19. Each CDR3 is given without its conserved first and last residue.

CDR3 length,V gene,CDR3 protein
13,TRBV3-1/TRBV3-2,ASSQGQFSNQPQH
12,TRBV27,ASSSGLDHYEQY
12,TRBV27,ASRDRQGSYEQY
12,TRBV25-1,ASSGVQGAAEAF
13,TRBV25-1,ASRTGTGTYNEQF
14,TRBV2,ASSVGQGAVGNTIY
13,TRBV27,ASSFRGLVNQPQH
15,TRBV9,ASSPGTSGGRRETQY
10,TRBV2,ASTPSRYEQY
9,TRBV3-1/TRBV3-2,ASSRQMAQY
12,TRBV18,ASSPPGTAGELF
13,TRBV2,ASRTGTTGTDTQY
9,TRBV25-1,ASGGGLDKF
11,TRBV29-1,SVSRGGNYGYT
10,TRBV30,AWGTGLYGYT
12,TRBV7-6,ASSLSSGANEQF
11,TRBV19,ASEGATGNEQF
12,TRBV18,ASSPGQGKETQY
12,TRBV5-8,ASRGTGYNSPLH
13,TRBV6-5,ASSLGAFGSGELF
10,TRBV12-3/TRBV12-4,ASSVYSYEQY
13,TRBV6-5,ASSRKGGTGNTIY
16,TRBV4-1,ASSNRGAGSGGAETQY
12,TRBV10-1,ASSPQGAYYGYT
13,TRBV7-3,ASSLTGGERSPLH
16,TRBV11-2,ASSFPAARTQLDNEQF
11,TRBV30,ASPGQNTGELF
12,TRBV6-1,ASSEAGAAYPQH